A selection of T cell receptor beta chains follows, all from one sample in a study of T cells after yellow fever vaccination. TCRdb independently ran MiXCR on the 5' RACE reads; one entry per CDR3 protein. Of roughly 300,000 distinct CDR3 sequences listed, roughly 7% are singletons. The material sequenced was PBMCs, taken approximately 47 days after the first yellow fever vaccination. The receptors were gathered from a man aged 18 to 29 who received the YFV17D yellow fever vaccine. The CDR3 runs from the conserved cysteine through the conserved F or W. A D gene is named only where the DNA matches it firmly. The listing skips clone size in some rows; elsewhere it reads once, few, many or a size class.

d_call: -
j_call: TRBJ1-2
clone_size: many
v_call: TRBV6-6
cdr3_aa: CASSYWGGDGYTF
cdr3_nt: TGTGCCAGCAGTTACTGGGGAGGAGACGGCTACACCTTC

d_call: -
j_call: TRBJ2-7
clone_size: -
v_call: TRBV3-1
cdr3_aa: CASSDYLGYEQYF
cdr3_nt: TGTGCCAGCAGCGACTACCTCGGGTACGAGCAGTACTTC

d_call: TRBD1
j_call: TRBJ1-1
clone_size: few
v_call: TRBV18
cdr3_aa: CASSHRGNTEAFF
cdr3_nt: TGTGCCAGCTCACACAGGGGAAACACTGAAGCTTTCTTT

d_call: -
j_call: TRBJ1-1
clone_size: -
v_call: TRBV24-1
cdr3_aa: CATSGLSHTEAFF
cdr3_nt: TGTGCCACCAGTGGCTTGAGTCACACTGAAGCTTTCTTT

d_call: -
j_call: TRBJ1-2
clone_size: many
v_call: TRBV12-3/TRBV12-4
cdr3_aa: CASTPMANYGYTF
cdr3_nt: TGTGCCAGCACTCCAATGGCCAACTATGGCTACACCTTC

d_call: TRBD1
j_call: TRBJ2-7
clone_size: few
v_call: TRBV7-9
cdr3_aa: CASTEGAGSSYEQYF
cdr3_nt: TGTGCCAGCACCGAGGGGGCAGGGAGCTCCTACGAGCAGTACTTC

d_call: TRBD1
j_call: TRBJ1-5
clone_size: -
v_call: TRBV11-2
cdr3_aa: CASSVDRAQPQHF
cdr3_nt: TGTGCCAGCAGCGTTGACAGGGCCCAGCCCCAGCATTTT

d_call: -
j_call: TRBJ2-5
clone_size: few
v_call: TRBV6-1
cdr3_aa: CASSPRGAGETQYF
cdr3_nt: TGTGCCAGCAGCCCTCGGGGGGCTGGAGAGACCCAGTACTTC

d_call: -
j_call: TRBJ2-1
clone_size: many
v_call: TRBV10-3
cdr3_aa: CAISESSLNNEQFF
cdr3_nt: TGTGCCATCAGTGAGTCCTCTCTCAACAATGAGCAGTTCTTC

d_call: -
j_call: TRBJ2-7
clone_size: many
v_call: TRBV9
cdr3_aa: CASSAGGGPSYEQYF
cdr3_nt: TGTGCCAGCAGCGCCGGAGGCGGGCCATCCTACGAGCAGTACTTC

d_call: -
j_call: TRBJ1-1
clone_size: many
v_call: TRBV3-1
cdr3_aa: CASSQVRAEAFF
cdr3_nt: TGTGCCAGCAGTCAAGTGCGGGCTGAAGCTTTCTTT